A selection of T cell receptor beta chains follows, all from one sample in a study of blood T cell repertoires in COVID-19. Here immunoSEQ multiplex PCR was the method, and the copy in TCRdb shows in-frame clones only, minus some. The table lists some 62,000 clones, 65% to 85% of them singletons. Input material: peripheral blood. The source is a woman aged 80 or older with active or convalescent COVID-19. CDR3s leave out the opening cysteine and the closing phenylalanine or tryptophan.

cdr3_aa: ASSKDREAF; v_call: TRBV5-4
cdr3_aa: ASSLGSSNTEAF; v_call: TRBV7-6
cdr3_aa: ASSDGGRGNTGELF; v_call: TRBV6-4
cdr3_aa: ASSQAASLETQY; v_call: TRBV3-1/TRBV3-2
cdr3_aa: ASGLEATTGELF; v_call: TRBV12-5
cdr3_aa: ASSVWEHEQF; v_call: TRBV5-1
cdr3_aa: ASRRTGGAQETQY; v_call: TRBV5-1
cdr3_aa: ASSPQYGNGYT; v_call: TRBV19
cdr3_aa: ASSFGQGDGYT; v_call: TRBV27
cdr3_aa: ASSAEQGNNQPQH; v_call: TRBV7-8
cdr3_aa: ASSRMRATNEKLF; v_call: TRBV11-3